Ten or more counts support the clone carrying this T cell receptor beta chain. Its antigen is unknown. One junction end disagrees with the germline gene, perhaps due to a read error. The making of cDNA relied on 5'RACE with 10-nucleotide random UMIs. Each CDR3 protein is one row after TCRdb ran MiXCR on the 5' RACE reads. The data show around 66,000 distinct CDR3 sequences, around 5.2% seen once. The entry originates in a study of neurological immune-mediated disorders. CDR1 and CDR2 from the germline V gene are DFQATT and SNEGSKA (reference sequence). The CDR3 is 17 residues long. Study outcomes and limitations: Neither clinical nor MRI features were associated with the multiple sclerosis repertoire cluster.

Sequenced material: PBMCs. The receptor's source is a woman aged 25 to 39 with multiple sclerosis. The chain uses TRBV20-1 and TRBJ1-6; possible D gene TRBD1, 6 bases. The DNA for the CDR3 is TGCAGTGCTAGAGATAACAGGGCGAGCTCCTATAATTCACCCCTCAACTTT. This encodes CSARDNRASSYNSPLNF.